Here is one TCR beta chain with its context. This clonotype was seen many times. The antigen it binds to is not known. Qualities for individual bases were not recorded, and no much larger clone is one base off. The data stem from a study of Graves' ophthalmopathy and Graves' hyperthyroidism (dated by TCRdb to 2017 to 2018). Broadly, across the study: Hyperthyroidism was defined as stable when no progression to ophthalmopathy occurred within 18 months of follow-up. TCR beta repertoire signatures were used to distinguish Graves' ophthalmopathy from Graves' hyperthyroidism and to predict progression to ophthalmopathy. In total, 120 to 150 blood samples were TCR-sequenced: around 42 ophthalmopathy, some 80 hyperthyroidism and about 17 hyperthyroidism-to-ophthalmopathy patients. A discovery set of 95 to 100 patients (43 ophthalmopathy, about 59 stable hyperthyroidism) was enrolled to explore V-J signatures distinguishing ophthalmopathy from hyperthyroidism. The independent validation cohort included 18 to 20 hyperthyroidism patients plus 17 patients who later progressed from hyperthyroidism to ophthalmopathy. In about six hyperthyroidism patients, the T-cell repertoire of thyroid tissue was compared with the T-cell repertoire of blood. After sampling, hyperthyroidism patients received methimazole starting at 30 mg daily, and ophthalmopathy patients received high-dose intravenous methylprednisolone. What the study reported, not specific to this receptor: Among expanded thyroid clonotypes with frequency above 0.001, most also showed up in blood, which suggests that blood repertoires may reflect the thyroid immune response. No statistical method was used to predetermine the sample size, and group allocation was not hidden from the investigators. In cross-validation, the 13-signature model distinguished ophthalmopathy from stable hyperthyroidism with 85% to 90% sensitivity and almost 83% specificity, and in the test set the corresponding values were roughly 78% and 74%. In validation, the model predicted ophthalmopathy progression with about 71% sensitivity and 72.22% specificity; roughly eleven predicted patients were CT-confirmed with GO in a median of around 6 months.

Hyperthyroidism patients were newly diagnosed, with disease duration under 2 months, and aged 18 to 65 years. Patients with other autoimmune diseases, uncontrolled infections, pregnancy or lactation were excluded. Diagnosis was based on clinical symptoms, serum thyroxine, TRAb, thyroid ultrasound and orbital computed tomography. Total RNA was extracted with Trizol reagent and quality-checked on an Agilent 2100 Bioanalyzer. From the cysteine through the phenylalanine, the CDR3 covers 13 amino acids. The sequence is cut down to CDR3 DNA, 39 bases in frame from base 1. CDR1 is given as SGHTA and CDR2 as FQGNSA, both from the germline V gene. V and J lose 5 bases and 2 bases, and a span of 10 bases separates them. TCR beta CDR3 regions were amplified from RNA transcripts for repertoire sequencing. HTBI primers and the Qiagen OneStep RT-PCR kit were used in a first-round RT-PCR, which was followed by a second-round multiplex PCR, size selection and purification. Libraries were sequenced on an Illumina HiSeq2000 using paired-end 100 bp reads. Turning to the authors' computational methods: SOAPnuke was used to process the reads, removing any read that contained adapters or uncalled bases, had a mean Phred below 15, or lacked an exact match to the constant primer or identifier. COPE v1.2.5 was used to merge high-quality paired reads. Unique nucleotide sequences were defined as clonotypes and aligned to IMGT TRB V, D and J references using MiTCR v1.1. The analysis was limited to V-J combinations with a frequency above 0.0001, which together covered roughly 99% of the repertoires. A TCR clonal expansion and chaos score per V-J combination was defined as the ratio of F50 clonal expansion to chaos observed in the TCRdist matrix. Welch's t-statistics and random forest were used to reduce features to about 13 V-J combinations, which were fed into a naive Bayes classifier. The Morisita-Horn index was used to measure how similar the thyroid and blood repertoires were. The public reads were reprocessed in TCRdb via fastp at Q25 and MiXCR, keeping in-frame beta chains. Rows are combined by CDR3 protein, so each entry shows the most common genes and DNA. TCRdb, rather than the study authors, made the V and J calls. The sample table shows over a million distinct CDR3 sequences, and 35% to 45% are seen once. The top ten constitute roughly 10% of the sample.

Material for sequencing was peripheral blood or thyroid tissue (not recorded which). The rearranged segments are TRBV7-2 and TRBJ2-7; the D gene is possibly TRBD2, with 5 bases matching. The TCR sequence derives from an adult man with Graves' hyperthyroidism. The bases are TGTGCCAGCAGCCGGGGAATGGCCTACGAGCAGTACTTC. This is translated as CASSRGMAYEQYF.